The T cell receptor (beta chain) described here comes from a study of blood T cell repertoires in COVID-19. Across the study: Some COVID-19 samples were acute and others convalescent; all came from the United States, Italy and Spain.

Profiled with immunoSEQ multiplex PCR; TCRdb holds only in-frame clones, not every one. Altogether 390,000 or so clones are present, 90% being singletons, with the ten largest covering approximately 6.2%. Germline V lookup: CDR1 SQVTM, CDR2 ANQGSEA. This CDR3 comprises 13 residues. The V and J ends lost 6 bases and 2 bases respectively, with 12 bases between them. This sequence was found in a man between 18 and 29 years old with active or convalescent COVID-19. V and J are TRBV29-1 and TRBJ2-3; unclear D gene. The specimen sequenced was peripheral blood. The CDR3 sequence: CSVRTRLTDTQYF. The CDR3 DNA is TGCAGCGTCCGAACACGACTCACAGATACGCAGTATTTT.